Listed below are T cell receptor beta chains from one sample, sequenced in a study of blood T cell repertoires in COVID-19. The assay was immunoSEQ multiplex PCR, and TCRdb's table has in-frame clones only and misses some. The data hold 150,000 to 200,000 clones, with around 87% observed a single time. The source material was peripheral blood. These receptors were taken from a young woman who had recovered from COVID-19. Both conserved end residues are part of each CDR3. A D gene is named only where the DNA matches it firmly. Clone sizes are given selectively: once, few, many, or a class where the clone is expanded.

size,D,J,V,DNA,CDR3
NA,NA,TRBJ1-5,TRBV4-1,TGCGCCAGCAGCCGAGGGCCGGTAGGAGCAACAAATCAGCCCCAGCATTTT,CASSRGPVGATNQPQHF
NA,NA,TRBJ2-3,TRBV7-3,TGTGCCAGCAGCTTAAAGGCGGGGTACACAGATACGCAGTATTTT,CASSLKAGYTDTQYF
NA,NA,TRBJ1-3,TRBV3-1/TRBV3-2,TGTGCCAGCAGCCGGTGGGACACCAGCACCTCTGGAAACACCATATATTTT,CASSRWDTSTSGNTIYF
NA,NA,TRBJ1-3,TRBV7-8,TGTGCCAGCAGTCGGCGGGGTGTCGCTGAGCGTGGAAACACCATATATTTT,CASSRRGVAERGNTIYF
NA,TRBD1,TRBJ1-1,TRBV6-5,TGTGCCAGCACCGGGACAGGGTCTAACACTGAAGCTTTCTTT,CASTGTGSNTEAFF
NA,TRBD1,TRBJ2-6,TRBV11-2,TGTGCCAGCAGCTTTGGCGGACAGGGGGCTGGGGCCAACGTCCTGACTTTC,CASSFGGQGAGANVLTF
NA,TRBD1,TRBJ2-6,TRBV19,TGTGCCAGTAGTATTGGGGGGCAGGGGGCTTCTGGGGCCAACGTCCTGACTTTC,CASSIGGQGASGANVLTF
NA,TRBD2,TRBJ2-4,TRBV20-1,TGCAGTGCTAGTTACGGGACTAGCGGAAACATTCAGTACTTC,CSASYGTSGNIQYF
NA,NA,TRBJ2-2,TRBV7-3,TGTGCCAGCAGCCGCCAGCCGACAGGGAACACCGGGGAGCTGTTTTTT,CASSRQPTGNTGELFF
few,NA,TRBJ2-7,TRBV15,TGTGCCACCAGCAGGTCTACCCGGGACTGGGGCCACGAGCAGTACTTC,CATSRSTRDWGHEQYF
NA,NA,TRBJ2-5,TRBV18,TGTGCCAGCTCTCGCGCCGGGACAATAATCGAGACCCAGTACTTC,CASSRAGTIIETQYF